This is a list of T cell receptor beta chains from one sample in a study of blood T cell repertoires in COVID-19. The data were produced by immunoSEQ multiplex PCR, yet TCRdb's version contains in-frame clones alone and is incomplete. The table shows 70,000 to 75,000 clones, with 88% occurring only once. The sequenced sample consisted of peripheral blood. The receptors originated from a human donor in a cohort sampled during active COVID-19. Each CDR3 is given with its conserved first and last residue. The D gene is left open where the match is weak. The size field is filled for only some rows; it gives once, few, many or a size class.

d_call: NA
clone_size: once
j_call: TRBJ1-1
v_call: TRBV2
cdr3_aa: CASSEALSGTEAFF
cdr3_nt: TGTGCCAGCAGTGAAGCGCTTTCGGGCACTGAAGCTTTCTTT

d_call: TRBD2
clone_size: NA
j_call: TRBJ2-7
v_call: TRBV5-1
cdr3_aa: CASSSGLAGTYEQYF
cdr3_nt: TGCGCCAGCAGCTCGGGACTAGCGGGCACCTACGAGCAGTACTTC

d_call: TRBD2
clone_size: NA
j_call: TRBJ2-2
v_call: TRBV3-1/TRBV3-2
cdr3_aa: CASSQVTSGGPDVTGELFF
cdr3_nt: TGTGCCAGCAGCCAAGTAACTAGCGGGGGCCCGGACGTCACCGGGGAGCTGTTTTTT

d_call: TRBD1
clone_size: NA
j_call: TRBJ1-3
v_call: TRBV3-1/TRBV3-2
cdr3_aa: CASSQDPWVGTGGTSGNTIYF
cdr3_nt: TGTGCCAGCAGCCAAGATCCTTGGGTCGGAACAGGGGGAACCTCTGGAAACACCATATATTTT

d_call: NA
clone_size: NA
j_call: TRBJ2-7
v_call: TRBV9
cdr3_aa: CASSPTLAGGPYEQYF
cdr3_nt: TGTGCCAGCAGCCCCACTTTAGCAGGGGGGCCGTACGAGCAGTACTTC

d_call: NA
clone_size: once
j_call: TRBJ1-3
v_call: TRBV7-9
cdr3_aa: CASSLGALSSGNTIYF
cdr3_nt: TGTGCCAGCAGCTTAGGGGCCCTGAGCTCTGGAAACACCATATATTTT

d_call: NA
clone_size: once
j_call: TRBJ1-5
v_call: TRBV7-2
cdr3_aa: CASSPPGANQPQHF
cdr3_nt: TGTGCCAGCAGCCCCCCAGGGGCCAATCAGCCCCAGCATTTT

d_call: NA
clone_size: few
j_call: TRBJ1-6
v_call: TRBV7-2
cdr3_aa: CASSFGGGGYSPLHF
cdr3_nt: TGTGCCAGCAGCTTCGGGGGAGGGGGATATTCACCCCTCCACTTT

d_call: TRBD1
clone_size: NA
j_call: TRBJ1-2
v_call: TRBV2
cdr3_aa: CASYPGQGLSYGYTF
cdr3_nt: TGTGCCAGTTACCCGGGACAGGGGCTTTCCTATGGCTACACCTTC

d_call: NA
clone_size: NA
j_call: TRBJ1-1
v_call: TRBV5-1
cdr3_aa: CASRPRGVMNTEAFF
cdr3_nt: TGCGCCAGCAGACCCAGGGGCGTTATGAACACTGAAGCTTTCTTT

d_call: NA
clone_size: NA
j_call: TRBJ2-3
v_call: TRBV9
cdr3_aa: CASSVLQGLGTDTQYF
cdr3_nt: TGTGCCAGCAGCGTGTTACAGGGTCTTGGCACAGATACGCAGTATTTT

d_call: TRBD1
clone_size: NA
j_call: TRBJ1-6
v_call: TRBV28
cdr3_aa: CASSLGGQRNSPLHF
cdr3_nt: TGTGCCAGCAGTTTAGGGGGACAGAGGAATTCACCCCTCCACTTT

d_call: TRBD1
clone_size: NA
j_call: TRBJ2-2
v_call: TRBV7-2
cdr3_aa: CASRTEGAPKAGELFF
cdr3_nt: TGTGCCAGCAGAACTGAGGGGGCCCCGAAAGCCGGGGAGCTGTTTTTT

d_call: TRBD2
clone_size: NA
j_call: TRBJ2-5
v_call: TRBV2
cdr3_aa: CASSHVTSGGQETQYF
cdr3_nt: TGTGCCAGCAGTCATGTGACTAGCGGAGGGCAAGAGACCCAGTACTTC

d_call: TRBD1
clone_size: NA
j_call: TRBJ1-6
v_call: TRBV29-1
cdr3_aa: CSVLQGAGSPLHF
cdr3_nt: TGCAGCGTCTTACAGGGGGCGGGTTCACCCCTCCACTTT

d_call: TRBD1
clone_size: NA
j_call: TRBJ2-2
v_call: TRBV3-1/TRBV3-2
cdr3_aa: CASSLGTGMNTGELFF
cdr3_nt: TGTGCCAGCAGCCTCGGGACAGGGATGAACACCGGGGAGCTGTTTTTT

d_call: TRBD2
clone_size: many
j_call: TRBJ2-1
v_call: TRBV28
cdr3_aa: CASKKFSGGNNEQFF
cdr3_nt: TGTGCCAGCAAAAAGTTCTCGGGGGGGAACAATGAGCAGTTCTTC

d_call: NA
clone_size: NA
j_call: TRBJ2-7
v_call: TRBV7-8
cdr3_aa: CASSFWGQTAYEQYF
cdr3_nt: TGTGCCAGCAGCTTCTGGGGACAAACAGCCTACGAGCAGTACTTC

d_call: TRBD2
clone_size: NA
j_call: TRBJ2-5
v_call: TRBV4-3
cdr3_aa: CASSQGFVSSGVNERETQYF
cdr3_nt: TGCGCCAGCAGCCAAGGCTTCGTATCTAGCGGGGTTAACGAAAGGGAGACCCAGTACTTC

d_call: NA
clone_size: NA
j_call: TRBJ1-2
v_call: TRBV5-6
cdr3_aa: CASTLGLVYGYTF
cdr3_nt: TGTGCCAGCACCTTGGGGCTGGTCTATGGCTACACCTTC

d_call: NA
clone_size: NA
j_call: TRBJ2-3
v_call: TRBV20-1
cdr3_aa: CSAMGPGAQYF
cdr3_nt: TGCAGTGCCATGGGGCCAGGGGCGCAGTATTTT

d_call: NA
clone_size: NA
j_call: TRBJ2-7
v_call: TRBV4-3
cdr3_aa: CASSQERSPHF
cdr3_nt: TGCGCCAGCAGCCAAGAGAGAAGTCCTCACTTC

d_call: NA
clone_size: NA
j_call: TRBJ2-3
v_call: TRBV11-2
cdr3_aa: CASSLVGSTDTQYF
cdr3_nt: TGTGCCAGCAGCTTAGTCGGTAGCACAGATACGCAGTATTTT

d_call: TRBD1
clone_size: NA
j_call: TRBJ2-2
v_call: TRBV5-4
cdr3_aa: CASSLAGQSTGELFF
cdr3_nt: TGTGCCAGCAGCTTGGCGGGACAGAGCACCGGGGAGCTGTTTTTT

d_call: NA
clone_size: NA
j_call: TRBJ2-5
v_call: TRBV5-1
cdr3_aa: CASSLANPGGETQYF
cdr3_nt: TGCGCCAGCAGCTTGGCGAATCCGGGTGGAGAGACCCAGTACTTC

d_call: NA
clone_size: NA
j_call: TRBJ2-3
v_call: TRBV20-1
cdr3_aa: CSASRDTQYF
cdr3_nt: TGCAGTGCTTCCCGAGATACGCAGTATTTT

d_call: TRBD2
clone_size: NA
j_call: TRBJ2-3
v_call: TRBV7-2
cdr3_aa: CASSPRTSGPDTQYF
cdr3_nt: TGTGCCAGCAGTCCCCGCACTAGCGGACCAGATACGCAGTATTTT

d_call: TRBD2
clone_size: NA
j_call: TRBJ2-1
v_call: TRBV3-1/TRBV3-2
cdr3_aa: CASSQVKIAGLNEQFF
cdr3_nt: TGTGCCAGCAGCCAAGTTAAGATAGCGGGGCTCAATGAGCAGTTCTTC

d_call: TRBD1
clone_size: NA
j_call: TRBJ1-4
v_call: TRBV6-5
cdr3_aa: CASSSGQINEKLFF
cdr3_nt: TGTGCCAGCAGTTCGGGACAGATTAATGAAAAACTGTTTTTT

d_call: TRBD2
clone_size: NA
j_call: TRBJ2-5
v_call: TRBV5-1
cdr3_aa: CASSWETSGEVQTQYF
cdr3_nt: TGCGCCAGCAGCTGGGAGACTAGCGGGGAAGTGCAGACCCAGTACTTC

d_call: NA
clone_size: NA
j_call: TRBJ1-1
v_call: TRBV7-8
cdr3_aa: CASSLAAGQAFF
cdr3_nt: TGTGCCAGCAGCTTAGCGGCAGGGCAAGCTTTCTTT

d_call: TRBD1
clone_size: NA
j_call: TRBJ2-2
v_call: TRBV5-1
cdr3_aa: CASSSSPGTGEAGELFF
cdr3_nt: TGCGCCAGCAGCTCCTCCCCAGGGACAGGGGAGGCCGGGGAGCTGTTTTTT

d_call: NA
clone_size: once
j_call: TRBJ1-5
v_call: TRBV12-3/TRBV12-4
cdr3_aa: CASSTGFGQPQHF
cdr3_nt: TGTGCCAGCAGCACGGGGTTCGGGCAGCCCCAGCATTTT

d_call: NA
clone_size: NA
j_call: TRBJ1-2
v_call: TRBV11-2
cdr3_aa: CASSLVGTLGTYGYTF
cdr3_nt: TGTGCCAGCAGCTTGGTGGGGACTTTGGGGACCTATGGCTACACCTTC

d_call: NA
clone_size: NA
j_call: TRBJ2-5
v_call: TRBV25-1
cdr3_aa: CASSESRSRETQYF
cdr3_nt: TGTGCCAGCAGTGAATCTAGGTCTCGGGAGACCCAGTACTTC

d_call: TRBD1
clone_size: NA
j_call: TRBJ1-5
v_call: TRBV29-1
cdr3_aa: CSVGGQDLGQPQHF
cdr3_nt: TGCAGCGTTGGGGGACAGGACTTGGGGCAGCCCCAGCATTTT

d_call: NA
clone_size: once
j_call: TRBJ1-4
v_call: TRBV7-9
cdr3_aa: CASSLAGRGARNEKLFF
cdr3_nt: TGTGCCAGCAGCTTAGCGGGCAGGGGCGCCAGAAATGAAAAACTGTTTTTT

d_call: TRBD1
clone_size: many
j_call: TRBJ2-7
v_call: TRBV19
cdr3_aa: CASSILGDRGTYEQYF
cdr3_nt: TGTGCCAGTAGTATCCTTGGGGACAGGGGCACCTACGAGCAGTACTTC

d_call: NA
clone_size: NA
j_call: TRBJ1-6
v_call: TRBV30
cdr3_aa: CAWRRDSSYNSPLHF
cdr3_nt: TGTGCCTGGAGGCGAGATAGCTCCTATAATTCACCCCTCCACTTT

d_call: NA
clone_size: NA
j_call: TRBJ2-7
v_call: TRBV10-3
cdr3_aa: CAISESERVRGEQYF
cdr3_nt: TGTGCCATCAGTGAGTCAGAGCGGGTACGGGGTGAGCAGTACTTC

d_call: TRBD1
clone_size: NA
j_call: TRBJ1-4
v_call: TRBV18
cdr3_aa: CASSPPKQGGNEKLFF
cdr3_nt: TGTGCCAGCTCACCACCGAAACAGGGGGGTAATGAAAAACTGTTTTTT

d_call: NA
clone_size: NA
j_call: TRBJ2-4
v_call: TRBV21-1
cdr3_aa: CASSLPAKNIQYF
cdr3_nt: TGTGCCAGCAGTCTTCCAGCCAAAAACATTCAGTACTTC

d_call: TRBD1
clone_size: NA
j_call: TRBJ2-7
v_call: TRBV2
cdr3_aa: CASSPGTGKSEQYF
cdr3_nt: TGTGCCAGCAGCCCCGGGACAGGGAAGAGTGAGCAGTACTTC

d_call: TRBD1
clone_size: NA
j_call: TRBJ1-1
v_call: TRBV13
cdr3_aa: CASSLGQGGRVAFF
cdr3_nt: TGTGCCAGCAGCTTAGGACAGGGGGGGAGGGTGGCTTTCTTT

d_call: NA
clone_size: NA
j_call: TRBJ1-3
v_call: TRBV19
cdr3_aa: CASASFLQGNGNTIYF
cdr3_nt: TGTGCCAGCGCGTCCTTTCTACAGGGAAATGGAAACACCATATATTTT

d_call: NA
clone_size: NA
j_call: TRBJ1-3
v_call: TRBV7-2
cdr3_aa: CASSLRRGNTIYF
cdr3_nt: TGTGCCAGCAGCTTAAGGCGGGGAAACACCATATATTTT

d_call: NA
clone_size: NA
j_call: TRBJ2-7
v_call: TRBV5-4
cdr3_aa: CASSSGVRYEQYF
cdr3_nt: TGTGCCAGCAGTTCGGGGGTCCGCTACGAGCAGTACTTC

d_call: TRBD2
clone_size: once
j_call: TRBJ2-1
v_call: TRBV19
cdr3_aa: CASSIAAGETYNEQFF
cdr3_nt: TGTGCCAGTAGTATAGCGGCGGGGGAGACCTACAATGAGCAGTTCTTC

d_call: NA
clone_size: NA
j_call: TRBJ1-3
v_call: TRBV30
cdr3_aa: CAWSHTVHSGNTIYF
cdr3_nt: TGTGCCTGGTCCCACACAGTACACTCTGGAAACACCATATATTTT

d_call: TRBD2
clone_size: NA
j_call: TRBJ2-3
v_call: TRBV19
cdr3_aa: CASSPGTSGGRTDTQYF
cdr3_nt: TGTGCCAGTAGTCCCGGGACTAGCGGGGGGCGCACAGATACGCAGTATTTT